This is a list of T cell receptor beta chains from one sample in a study of CD8 T cells in ankylosing spondylitis. TCRdb analysed the 5' RACE reads with MiXCR anew, one entry per CDR3 protein. The sample consists of about 500,000 distinct CDR3 sequences, roughly 5.3% of them appearing once. Sequenced sample: blood, either unsorted or a sorted T cell fraction (not recorded which). These receptors all stem from a male donor with ankylosing spondylitis. The CDR3 runs from the conserved cysteine through the conserved F or W. Each record gives: J gene, V gene, clone size, CDR3 length, D gene, CDR3 protein, CDR3 DNA. A D gene is named only where the DNA matches it firmly. The size entry is marked missing in some rows and otherwise reads once, few, many or a size class.

j_call: TRBJ2-3; v_call: TRBV7-9; clone_size: many; cdr3_length: 15; d_call: -; cdr3_aa: CASTFGELPTDTQYF; cdr3_nt: TGTGCCAGCACCTTTGGGGAGCTCCCCACAGATACGCAGTATTTT
j_call: TRBJ2-5; v_call: TRBV25-1; clone_size: many; cdr3_length: 14; d_call: TRBD1; cdr3_aa: CASTPTGTGGTQYF; cdr3_nt: TGTGCCAGCACCCCAACCGGGACAGGGGGGACCCAGTACTTC
j_call: TRBJ2-1; v_call: TRBV6-2/TRBV6-3; clone_size: many; cdr3_length: 15; d_call: TRBD2; cdr3_aa: CASSRALAGYNEQFF; cdr3_nt: TGTGCCAGCAGTCGGGCCCTAGCGGGTTACAATGAGCAGTTCTTC
j_call: TRBJ2-1; v_call: TRBV6-5; clone_size: many; cdr3_length: 18; d_call: -; cdr3_aa: CASSYSVPGTSSYNEQFF; cdr3_nt: TGTGCCAGCAGTTACTCTGTCCCGGGTACGAGCTCCTACAATGAGCAGTTCTTC
j_call: TRBJ1-6; v_call: TRBV2; clone_size: many; cdr3_length: 14; d_call: -; cdr3_aa: CASSRDNLYSPLHF; cdr3_nt: TGTGCCAGCTCTCGGGATAACTTGTATTCACCCCTCCACTTT
j_call: TRBJ2-2; v_call: TRBV10-3; clone_size: many; cdr3_length: 15; d_call: TRBD1; cdr3_aa: CAISLRTGETGELFF; cdr3_nt: TGTGCCATCAGTTTACGGACAGGGGAAACCGGGGAGCTGTTTTTT
j_call: TRBJ2-7; v_call: TRBV20-1; clone_size: many; cdr3_length: 12; d_call: -; cdr3_aa: CSASQGDHEQYF; cdr3_nt: TGCAGTGCTAGCCAGGGCGACCACGAGCAGTACTTC
j_call: TRBJ2-2; v_call: TRBV5-1; clone_size: -; cdr3_length: 13; d_call: -; cdr3_aa: CASRKDPTGELFF; cdr3_nt: TGCGCCAGCAGAAAGGACCCCACCGGGGAGCTGTTTTTT
j_call: TRBJ2-4; v_call: TRBV10-2; clone_size: -; cdr3_length: 15; d_call: TRBD2; cdr3_aa: CASSRRTSGRDIQYF; cdr3_nt: TGCGCCAGCAGTAGGCGGACTAGCGGGAGGGACATTCAGTACTTC
j_call: TRBJ2-3; v_call: TRBV30; clone_size: many; cdr3_length: 14; d_call: -; cdr3_aa: CAWRDMGRSDTQYF; cdr3_nt: TGTGCCTGGAGGGACATGGGAAGGTCAGATACGCAGTATTTT
j_call: TRBJ1-2; v_call: TRBV24-1; clone_size: many; cdr3_length: 12; d_call: -; cdr3_aa: CATSDRVRGYTF; cdr3_nt: TGTGCCACCAGTGACAGGGTTCGGGGCTACACCTTC
j_call: TRBJ1-4; v_call: TRBV5-1; clone_size: many; cdr3_length: 14; d_call: -; cdr3_aa: CASSEQAGNEKLFF; cdr3_nt: TGCGCCAGCAGTGAACAGGCCGGTAATGAAAAACTGTTTTTT
j_call: TRBJ2-3; v_call: TRBV13; clone_size: many; cdr3_length: 15; d_call: -; cdr3_aa: CASSQGGRGPGTQYF; cdr3_nt: TGTGCCAGCAGCCAAGGGGGTAGAGGTCCGGGTACGCAGTATTTT
j_call: TRBJ2-3; v_call: TRBV7-2; clone_size: many; cdr3_length: 17; d_call: -; cdr3_aa: CASSYRGTSHGTDTQYF; cdr3_nt: TGTGCCAGCAGCTACCGGGGGACCAGCCATGGCACAGATACGCAGTATTTT
j_call: TRBJ2-7; v_call: TRBV4-2; clone_size: once; cdr3_length: 13; d_call: -; cdr3_aa: CAISLGVSYEQYF; cdr3_nt: TGTGCCATCAGCCTGGGGGTCTCCTACGAGCAGTACTTC
j_call: TRBJ2-1; v_call: TRBV7-2; clone_size: many; cdr3_length: 14; d_call: -; cdr3_aa: CASSSRPPSNEQFF; cdr3_nt: TGTGCCAGCAGCTCTCGCCCTCCGAGCAATGAGCAGTTCTTC
j_call: TRBJ2-7; v_call: TRBV29-1; clone_size: many; cdr3_length: 13; d_call: TRBD1; cdr3_aa: CSVVGTGIYEQYF; cdr3_nt: TGCAGCGTTGTAGGGACAGGGATCTACGAGCAGTACTTC
j_call: TRBJ2-2; v_call: TRBV4-2; clone_size: many; cdr3_length: 15; d_call: TRBD1; cdr3_aa: CASSPIGGTTGELFF; cdr3_nt: TGTGCCAGCAGCCCAATAGGGGGCACCACCGGGGAGCTGTTTTTT
j_call: TRBJ2-7; v_call: TRBV6-1; clone_size: many; cdr3_length: 15; d_call: -; cdr3_aa: CASSEGLHSSYEQYF; cdr3_nt: TGTGCCAGCAGTGAAGGGCTCCATAGCTCCTACGAGCAGTACTTC
j_call: TRBJ2-1; v_call: TRBV20-1; clone_size: few; cdr3_length: 15; d_call: -; cdr3_aa: CSARVRTLGGGEQFF; cdr3_nt: TGCAGTGCTAGAGTTAGGACCCTGGGAGGCGGTGAGCAGTTCTTC
j_call: TRBJ1-2; v_call: TRBV10-3; clone_size: many; cdr3_length: 13; d_call: TRBD1; cdr3_aa: CAISEGTAYGYTF; cdr3_nt: TGTGCCATCAGTGAGGGGACAGCTTATGGCTACACCTTC
j_call: TRBJ2-3; v_call: TRBV5-1; clone_size: many; cdr3_length: 16; d_call: TRBD1; cdr3_aa: CASSLVYRTGADTQYF; cdr3_nt: TGCGCCAGCAGCTTGGTGTACCGGACAGGGGCCGATACGCAGTATTTT
j_call: TRBJ1-2; v_call: TRBV7-2; clone_size: many; cdr3_length: 15; d_call: TRBD1; cdr3_aa: CASSPQGARNYGYTF; cdr3_nt: TGTGCCAGCAGCCCTCAGGGGGCCCGTAACTATGGCTACACCTTC
j_call: TRBJ2-7; v_call: TRBV4-3; clone_size: many; cdr3_length: 15; d_call: -; cdr3_aa: CASSREPGGSYEQYF; cdr3_nt: TGCGCCAGCAGCCGAGAACCAGGAGGATCATACGAGCAGTACTTC
j_call: TRBJ2-7; v_call: TRBV18; clone_size: few; cdr3_length: 12; d_call: -; cdr3_aa: CASSPAGTEQYF; cdr3_nt: TGTGCCAGCTCACCGGCAGGGACTGAGCAGTACTTC
j_call: TRBJ2-5; v_call: TRBV7-8; clone_size: few; cdr3_length: 16; d_call: TRBD2; cdr3_aa: CASSLFTSGRGETQYF; cdr3_nt: TGTGCCAGCAGCTTGTTTACTAGCGGACGTGGAGAGACCCAGTACTTC
j_call: TRBJ2-4; v_call: TRBV4-3; clone_size: few; cdr3_length: 18; d_call: TRBD2; cdr3_aa: CASSPGLAGTQAKNIQYF; cdr3_nt: TGCGCCAGCAGCCCGGGACTAGCGGGGACCCAGGCCAAAAACATTCAGTACTTC
j_call: TRBJ1-6; v_call: TRBV5-1; clone_size: -; cdr3_length: 17; d_call: TRBD1; cdr3_aa: CASSLGPRTGVNSPLHF; cdr3_nt: TGCGCCAGCAGCTTGGGACCTAGGACAGGGGTTAATTCACCCCTCCACTTT
j_call: TRBJ1-4; v_call: TRBV7-9; clone_size: many; cdr3_length: 15; d_call: -; cdr3_aa: CASSSGTPTNEKLFF; cdr3_nt: TGTGCCAGCAGCTCAGGGACACCAACTAATGAAAAACTGTTTTTT
j_call: TRBJ1-3; v_call: TRBV7-2; clone_size: few; cdr3_length: 14; d_call: -; cdr3_aa: CASSLAPGGNTIYF; cdr3_nt: TGTGCCAGCAGCTTAGCGCCGGGGGGAAACACCATATATTTT
j_call: TRBJ2-1; v_call: TRBV5-1; clone_size: -; cdr3_length: 16; d_call: TRBD2; cdr3_aa: CASSPNSGTNYNEQFF; cdr3_nt: TGCGCCAGCAGCCCAAATTCAGGGACTAACTACAATGAGCAGTTCTTC
j_call: TRBJ2-3; v_call: TRBV29-1; clone_size: many; cdr3_length: 12; d_call: -; cdr3_aa: CSVDRGQDTQYF; cdr3_nt: TGCAGCGTTGACAGGGGACAAGATACGCAGTATTTT
j_call: TRBJ2-7; v_call: TRBV5-1; clone_size: many; cdr3_length: 15; d_call: TRBD1; cdr3_aa: CASSLGTGPYYEQYF; cdr3_nt: TGCGCCAGCAGCTTGGGGACAGGGCCCTACTACGAGCAGTACTTC
j_call: TRBJ1-2; v_call: TRBV27; clone_size: many; cdr3_length: 14; d_call: TRBD1; cdr3_aa: CASTPGTGLYGYTF; cdr3_nt: TGTGCCAGCACCCCCGGGACAGGGCTCTATGGCTACACCTTC
j_call: TRBJ2-3; v_call: TRBV12-3/TRBV12-4; clone_size: many; cdr3_length: 15; d_call: -; cdr3_aa: CASSPRPGSTDTQYF; cdr3_nt: TGTGCCAGCAGTCCACGCCCGGGAAGCACAGATACGCAGTATTTT
j_call: TRBJ1-5; v_call: TRBV27; clone_size: few; cdr3_length: 15; d_call: TRBD1; cdr3_aa: CASSLSRTGTQPQHF; cdr3_nt: TGTGCCAGCAGTTTATCGCGGACAGGGACCCAGCCCCAGCATTTT
j_call: TRBJ2-1; v_call: TRBV6-2/TRBV6-3; clone_size: -; cdr3_length: 15; d_call: TRBD2; cdr3_aa: CASSYGSGGAGEQFF; cdr3_nt: TGTGCCAGCAGTTACGGAAGCGGGGGGGCCGGTGAGCAGTTCTTC
j_call: TRBJ2-4; v_call: TRBV6-2/TRBV6-3; clone_size: many; cdr3_length: 17; d_call: TRBD2; cdr3_aa: CASSSWTSGLAKNIQYF; cdr3_nt: TGTGCCAGCAGTTCCTGGACTAGCGGTCTAGCCAAAAACATTCAGTACTTC
j_call: TRBJ2-5; v_call: TRBV9; clone_size: many; cdr3_length: 15; d_call: -; cdr3_aa: CASSVGGWAQGTQYF; cdr3_nt: TGTGCCAGCAGCGTAGGGGGCTGGGCCCAGGGCACCCAGTACTTC
j_call: TRBJ2-3; v_call: TRBV7-2; clone_size: -; cdr3_length: 15; d_call: -; cdr3_aa: CAGARGGWDTDTQYF; cdr3_nt: TGTGCCGGAGCCCGGGGCGGCTGGGACACAGATACGCAGTATTTT
j_call: TRBJ2-7; v_call: TRBV9; clone_size: many; cdr3_length: 17; d_call: TRBD1; cdr3_aa: CASSVGDRGRGINEQYF; cdr3_nt: TGTGCCAGCAGCGTAGGTGACAGGGGTCGTGGTATAAACGAGCAGTACTTC